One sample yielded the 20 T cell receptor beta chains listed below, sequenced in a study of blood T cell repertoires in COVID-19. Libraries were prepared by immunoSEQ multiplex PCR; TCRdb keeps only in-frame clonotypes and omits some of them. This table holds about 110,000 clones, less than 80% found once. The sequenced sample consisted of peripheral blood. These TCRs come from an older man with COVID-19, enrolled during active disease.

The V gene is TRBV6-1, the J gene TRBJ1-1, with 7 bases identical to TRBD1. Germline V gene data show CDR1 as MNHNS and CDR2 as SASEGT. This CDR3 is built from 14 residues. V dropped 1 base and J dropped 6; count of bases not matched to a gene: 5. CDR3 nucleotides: TGTGCCAGCAGTGAAGTCGGGACAGAGGCTGAAGCTTTCTTT. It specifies CASSEVGTEAEAFF.

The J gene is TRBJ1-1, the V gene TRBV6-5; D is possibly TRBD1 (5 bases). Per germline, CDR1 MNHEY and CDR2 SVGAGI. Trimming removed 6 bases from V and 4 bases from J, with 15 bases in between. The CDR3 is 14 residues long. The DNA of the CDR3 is TGTGCCAGCAGGAGACCACACGGGGGCACTGAAGCTTTCTTT. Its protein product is CASRRPHGGTEAFF.

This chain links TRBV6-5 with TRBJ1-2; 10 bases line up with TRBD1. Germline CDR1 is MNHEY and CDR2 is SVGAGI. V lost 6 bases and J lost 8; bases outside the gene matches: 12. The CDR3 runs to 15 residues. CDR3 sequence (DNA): TGTGCCAGCAGGGATGGACAGGGGGTCCATAAAGGCTACACCTTC. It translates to CASRDGQGVHKGYTF.

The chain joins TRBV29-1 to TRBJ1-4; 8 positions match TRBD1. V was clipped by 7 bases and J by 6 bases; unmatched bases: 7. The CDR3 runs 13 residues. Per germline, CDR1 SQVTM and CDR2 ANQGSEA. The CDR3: CSGKQGVDEKLFF. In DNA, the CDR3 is TGCAGCGGGAAACAGGGGGTGGATGAAAAACTGTTTTTT.

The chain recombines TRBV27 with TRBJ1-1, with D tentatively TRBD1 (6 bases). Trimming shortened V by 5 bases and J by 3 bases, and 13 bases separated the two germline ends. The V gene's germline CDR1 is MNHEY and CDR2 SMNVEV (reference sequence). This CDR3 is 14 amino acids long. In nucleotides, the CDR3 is TGTGCCAGCAGTACTGGGGGCCGTTACACTGAAGCTTTCTTT. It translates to CASSTGGRYTEAFF.

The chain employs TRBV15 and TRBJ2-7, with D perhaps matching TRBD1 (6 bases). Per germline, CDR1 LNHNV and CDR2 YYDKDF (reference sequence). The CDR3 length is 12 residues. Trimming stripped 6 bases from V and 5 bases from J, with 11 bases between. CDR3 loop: CATRQGGDEQYF. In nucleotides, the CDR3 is TGTGCCACCAGACAGGGTGGTGACGAGCAGTACTTC.

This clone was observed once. The CDR3 sequence is CASSRAGQEDTQYF. The DNA of the CDR3 is TGTGCCAGCAGTCGTGCGGGGCAAGAAGATACGCAGTATTTT. The chain carries TRBV28 and TRBJ2-3; tentative D call: TRBD2 (6 bases). This CDR3 is 14 amino acids long. V gave up 5 bases and J gave up 5 bases, with 14 bases separating them. Germline lookup yields CDR1 MDHEN and CDR2 SYDVKM.

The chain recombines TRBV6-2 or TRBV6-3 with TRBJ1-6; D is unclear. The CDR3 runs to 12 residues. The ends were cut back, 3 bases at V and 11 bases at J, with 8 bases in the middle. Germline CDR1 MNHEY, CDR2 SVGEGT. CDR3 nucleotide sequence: TGTGCCAGCAGTTATCTTCGGGCACCCCTCCACTTT. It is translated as CASSYLRAPLHF.

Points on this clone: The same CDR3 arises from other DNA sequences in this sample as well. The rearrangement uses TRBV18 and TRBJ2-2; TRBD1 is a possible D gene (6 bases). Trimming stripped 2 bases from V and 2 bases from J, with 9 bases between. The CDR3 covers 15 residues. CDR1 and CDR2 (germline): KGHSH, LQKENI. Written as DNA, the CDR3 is TGTGCCAGCTCACCAAACAGGGTTAACACCGGGGAGCTGTTTTTT. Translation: CASSPNRVNTGELFF.

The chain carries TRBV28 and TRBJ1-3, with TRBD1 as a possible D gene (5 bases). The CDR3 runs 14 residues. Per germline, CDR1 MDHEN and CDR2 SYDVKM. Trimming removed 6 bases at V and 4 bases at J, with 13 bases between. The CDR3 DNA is TGTGCCAGCAGCTCCAGGGTTCGCGGAAACACCATATATTTT. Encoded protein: CASSSRVRGNTIYF.

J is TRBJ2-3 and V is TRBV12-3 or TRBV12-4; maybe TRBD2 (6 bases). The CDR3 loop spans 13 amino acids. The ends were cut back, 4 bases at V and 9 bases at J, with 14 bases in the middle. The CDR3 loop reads CASSSDAGLTQYF. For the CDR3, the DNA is TGTGCCAGCAGTTCTGACGCGGGACTCACGCAGTATTTT.

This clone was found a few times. The CDR3 region is CASRKSGDEKLFF. The CDR3 DNA reads TGTGCCAGCAGGAAATCGGGAGATGAAAAACTGTTTTTT. The rearrangement joins TRBV2 to TRBJ1-4; D not resolved. Looked up from germline, CDR1 is SNHLY and CDR2 is FYNNEI. The CDR3 has 13 amino acids. V lost 6 bases, J lost 6 bases, and 11 bases lay in between. The whole variable domain, filled in from reference TRBV2 and TRBJ1-4, reads EPEVTQTPSHQVTQMGQEVILRCVPISNHLYFYWYRQILGQKVEFLVSFYNNEISEKSEIFDDQFSVERPDGSNFTLKIRSTKLEDSAMYFCASRKSGDEKLFFGSGTQLSVL.

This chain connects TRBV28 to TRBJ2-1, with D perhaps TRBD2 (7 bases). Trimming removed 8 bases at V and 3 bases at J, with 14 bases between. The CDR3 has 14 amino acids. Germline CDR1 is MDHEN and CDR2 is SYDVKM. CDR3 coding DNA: TGTGCCAGCTTTAGGGGGGGGTACTACAATGAGCAGTTCTTC. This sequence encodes CASFRGGYYNEQFF.

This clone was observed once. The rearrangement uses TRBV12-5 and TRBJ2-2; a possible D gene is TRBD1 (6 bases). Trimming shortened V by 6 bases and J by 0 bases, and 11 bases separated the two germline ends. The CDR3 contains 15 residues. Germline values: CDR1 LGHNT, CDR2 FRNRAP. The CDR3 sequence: CASGRGQTNTGELFF. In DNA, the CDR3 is TGTGCTAGTGGACGCGGACAGACGAACACCGGGGAGCTGTTTTTT.

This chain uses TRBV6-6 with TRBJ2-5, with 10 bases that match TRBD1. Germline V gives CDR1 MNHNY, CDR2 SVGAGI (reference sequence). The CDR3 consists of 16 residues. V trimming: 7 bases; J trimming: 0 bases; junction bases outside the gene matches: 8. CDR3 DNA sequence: TGTGCCAGCACTCTAGCTGGGACAGGGGACCAAGAGACCCAGTACTTC. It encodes CASTLAGTGDQETQYF.

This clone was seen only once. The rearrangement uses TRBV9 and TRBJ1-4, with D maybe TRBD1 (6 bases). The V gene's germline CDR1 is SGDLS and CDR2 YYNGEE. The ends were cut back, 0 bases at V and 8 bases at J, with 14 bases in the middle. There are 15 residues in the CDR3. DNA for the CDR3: TGTGCCAGCAGCGTAGATGAAGGGGGTTTGGAAAAACTGTTTTTT. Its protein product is CASSVDEGGLEKLFF.

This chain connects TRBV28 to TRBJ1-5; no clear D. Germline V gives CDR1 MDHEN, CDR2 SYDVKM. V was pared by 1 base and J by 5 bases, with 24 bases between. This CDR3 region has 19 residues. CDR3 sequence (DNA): TGTGCCAGCAGTTTATCTATGTCTGCTAGCTTGGGAGTCCATCAGCCCCAGCATTTT. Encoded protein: CASSLSMSASLGVHQPQHF.

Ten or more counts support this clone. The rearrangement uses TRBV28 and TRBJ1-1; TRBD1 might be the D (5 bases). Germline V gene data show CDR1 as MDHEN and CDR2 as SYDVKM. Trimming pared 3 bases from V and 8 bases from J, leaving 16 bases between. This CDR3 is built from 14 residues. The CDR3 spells CASSFNFLGGEAFF. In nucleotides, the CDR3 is TGTGCCAGCAGTTTCAATTTCCTCGGGGGGGAAGCTTTCTTT.

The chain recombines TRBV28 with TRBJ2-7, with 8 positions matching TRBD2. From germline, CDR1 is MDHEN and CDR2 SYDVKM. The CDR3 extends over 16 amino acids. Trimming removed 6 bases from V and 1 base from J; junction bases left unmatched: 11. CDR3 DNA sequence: TGTGCCAGCAGCTTCTCGTTAGCGGGACTATCCTACGAGCAGTACTTC. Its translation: CASSFSLAGLSYEQYF.

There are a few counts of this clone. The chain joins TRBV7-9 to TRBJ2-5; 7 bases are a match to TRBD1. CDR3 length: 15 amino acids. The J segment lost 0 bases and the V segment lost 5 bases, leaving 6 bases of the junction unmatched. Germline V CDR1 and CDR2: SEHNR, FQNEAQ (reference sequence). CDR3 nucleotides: TGTGCCAGCAGCAGAAAACAGGGGAACCAAGAGACCCAGTACTTC. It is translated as CASSRKQGNQETQYF.